This TCR beta chain was sequenced in a study of shared clonotypes between healthy human individuals. CDR1 and CDR2 from the germline V gene are MDHEN and SYDVKM. After removal of 9 bases from V and 3 bases from J, the junction contained 9 bases not matched to a gene. This CDR3 region has 15 residues. Findings and limits, study-wide: Compared with clonotypes that all four donors shared, non-shared clonotypes had lower generation probabilities. With few donors, the genetic and exposure-history diversity represented was limited. Four donors had around 5% of their naive CD4 clonotypes in common.

Remarks on this clone: Its antigen remains unidentified. Other DNA sequences within the sample encode an identical CDR3.

Source study methods: Junction-only sequences without quality scores were provided by ImmunoSEQ, so filtering was different. The table came from immunoSEQ multiplex PCR; TCRdb's copy has only in-frame clones and leaves some out. The V and J calls and clone size are taken from that table; D and trimming were inferred from the DNA. The table has roughly 2,300,000 clones, about 90% seen once. This chain connects TRBV28 to TRBJ1-5; 9 positions match TRBD1. This sequence was found in a man aged 18 to 30 in good health. Some clones in this sample may be carry-over from other donors' samples. The sample consisted of naive CD4+ T cells from PBMCs. Noted subset: CD45RA+ positively selected. As DNA, the CDR3 is TGTGCCAGTAGCCCCGGGGACAGGGTCAATCAGCCCCAGCATTTT. Amino acid sequence: CASSPGDRVNQPQHF.